This T cell receptor (beta chain) stems from a study of T cells in localized non-small cell lung cancer. Germline V lookup: CDR1 SGHRS, CDR2 YFSETQ. CDR3 length equals 17 residues. V dropped 2 bases and J dropped 0 bases, with 15 bases sitting between them. This clone was seen more than once but under ten times. Sequencing was performed with immunoSEQ multiplex PCR; in TCRdb, only in-frame clones are kept and a portion is missing. This sample has tens of thousands of clones, with about 86% found just once. The sample here was peripheral blood, taken before any cancer treatment. This sequence originates from a male donor older than 55 with stage III squamous cell lung carcinoma. The chain joins TRBV5-1 to TRBJ1-3; D gene uncertain. Written as DNA, the CDR3 is TGCGCCAGCAGCTTCCAAACCTCTACAAGCTCTGGAAACACCATATATTTT. Its translation: CASSFQTSTSSGNTIYF.